The T cell receptor (beta chain) described here comes from a study of shared clonotypes between healthy human individuals. Study-level results: Relative to memory subsets, naive subsets generally showed larger estimated richness.

Worth noting for this clone: Its antigen is undetermined.

Profiling relied on immunoSEQ multiplex PCR, and the TCRdb table lists in-frame clones only, not all of them. The sample lists under 1,100,000 clones; approximately 72% were seen once. The CDR3 length is 14 residues. V gave up 1 base and J gave up 6 bases, with 9 bases separating them. Germline V gene data show CDR1 as SGHDN and CDR2 as FVKESK. The sample taken for sequencing was memory CD4+ T cells sorted from blood. The subset here: CD45RA-negative fraction. This chain connects TRBV14 to TRBJ2-2; unclear D gene. The source is a man younger than 35 in good health. The CDR3 sequence is CASSQGRLAGELFF. In DNA, the CDR3 is TGTGCCAGCAGCCAAGGAAGGCTTGCCGGGGAGCTGTTTTTT.